This is a list of T cell receptor beta chains from one sample in a study of lymphopenia after photon versus proton radiotherapy. Method: immunoSEQ multiplex PCR; TCRdb's copy keeps in-frame clones and lacks some. The data show roughly 65,000 clones, roughly 93% seen once. Sequencing used peripheral blood, obtained from a patient treated with photon-based radiotherapy. Source of these receptors: a woman aged 65 to 85 with pancreatic cancer. The CDR3 runs from the conserved cysteine through the conserved F or W. The order of the fields is clone size, J gene, V gene, D gene, CDR3 length, CDR3 protein, CDR3 DNA. A D gene is named only where the DNA matches it firmly. Part of the rows lack a size; the others show once, few, many or a class for expanded clones.

abundance: .; j_gene: TRBJ2-1; v_gene: TRBV19; d_gene: TRBD2; len: 15; CDR3aa: CASTRGLAAYNEQFF; CDR3nt: TGTGCCAGTACCCGGGGACTAGCGGCCTACAATGAGCAGTTCTTC
abundance: .; j_gene: TRBJ2-6; v_gene: TRBV5-1; d_gene: .; len: 14; CDR3aa: CASSGGSWANVLTF; CDR3nt: TGCGCCAGCAGCGGAGGCAGCTGGGCCAACGTCCTGACTTTC
abundance: few; j_gene: TRBJ2-7; v_gene: TRBV7-8; d_gene: TRBD2; len: 15; CDR3aa: CASSLLAGVPYEQYF; CDR3nt: TGTGCCAGCAGCTTACTAGCGGGAGTACCCTACGAGCAGTACTTC
abundance: .; j_gene: TRBJ2-2; v_gene: TRBV9; d_gene: .; len: 16; CDR3aa: CASSVVGTPNTGELFF; CDR3nt: TGTGCCAGCAGCGTAGTGGGGACACCGAACACCGGGGAGCTGTTTTTT
abundance: .; j_gene: TRBJ2-3; v_gene: TRBV19; d_gene: TRBD1; len: 13; CDR3aa: CASSVGGKDTQYF; CDR3nt: TGTGCCAGTAGCGTAGGGGGCAAGGATACGCAGTATTTT
abundance: .; j_gene: TRBJ2-7; v_gene: TRBV7-6; d_gene: TRBD2; len: 18; CDR3aa: CASSPTAILAGGAYEQYF; CDR3nt: TGTGCCAGCAGCCCGACGGCGATACTGGCGGGAGGTGCCTACGAGCAGTACTTC
abundance: .; j_gene: TRBJ1-1; v_gene: TRBV19; d_gene: .; len: 13; CDR3aa: CASSTKLGTEAFF; CDR3nt: TGTGCCAGTAGCACCAAGTTAGGCACTGAAGCTTTCTTT
abundance: once; j_gene: TRBJ2-2; v_gene: TRBV18; d_gene: .; len: 16; CDR3aa: CASSPRALANTGELFF; CDR3nt: TGTGCCAGCTCACCACGTGCGCTAGCGAACACCGGGGAGCTGTTTTTT
abundance: .; j_gene: TRBJ2-7; v_gene: TRBV4-3; d_gene: .; len: 17; CDR3aa: CASSQDLGWTAAYEQYF; CDR3nt: TGCGCCAGCAGCCAAGACCTCGGGTGGACCGCGGCCTACGAGCAGTACTTC
abundance: once; j_gene: TRBJ2-7; v_gene: TRBV5-6; d_gene: TRBD1; len: 15; CDR3aa: CASSLEGGQNYEQYF; CDR3nt: TGTGCCAGCAGCTTGGAAGGGGGCCAAAACTACGAGCAGTACTTC
abundance: .; j_gene: TRBJ2-2; v_gene: TRBV9; d_gene: .; len: 15; CDR3aa: CASSATTGNTGELFF; CDR3nt: TGTGCCAGCAGCGCAACGACAGGGAACACCGGGGAGCTGTTTTTT
abundance: .; j_gene: TRBJ2-1; v_gene: TRBV19; d_gene: TRBD2; len: 15; CDR3aa: CASSMTSGGYNEQFF; CDR3nt: TGTGCCAGTAGTATGACTAGCGGGGGTTACAATGAGCAGTTCTTC
abundance: .; j_gene: TRBJ2-3; v_gene: TRBV4-2; d_gene: .; len: 17; CDR3aa: CASSQALLLAGTDTQYF; CDR3nt: TGTGCCAGCAGCCAAGCCCTACTACTAGCCGGGACAGATACGCAGTATTTT
abundance: .; j_gene: TRBJ1-3; v_gene: TRBV10-3; d_gene: .; len: 14; CDR3aa: CAISAGTVGNTIYF; CDR3nt: TGTGCCATCAGTGCCGGGACGGTGGGAAACACCATATATTTT
abundance: .; j_gene: TRBJ2-3; v_gene: TRBV5-1; d_gene: .; len: 12; CDR3aa: CASSLDGDTQYF; CDR3nt: TGCGCCAGCAGCTTGGACGGAGATACGCAGTATTTT
abundance: .; j_gene: TRBJ2-7; v_gene: TRBV5-4; d_gene: .; len: 14; CDR3aa: CASSMGQLTYEQYF; CDR3nt: TGTGCCAGCAGCATGGGGCAATTAACCTACGAGCAGTACTTC
abundance: .; j_gene: TRBJ1-5; v_gene: TRBV6-6; d_gene: .; len: 13; CDR3aa: CASSYVSVQPQHF; CDR3nt: TGTGCCAGCAGTTACGTCTCAGTTCAGCCCCAGCATTTT
abundance: .; j_gene: TRBJ1-5; v_gene: TRBV6-5; d_gene: .; len: 13; CDR3aa: CASSYRWDQPQHF; CDR3nt: TGTGCCAGCAGTTATAGATGGGATCAGCCCCAGCATTTT
abundance: .; j_gene: TRBJ1-2; v_gene: TRBV28; d_gene: .; len: 15; CDR3aa: CASSPQGLIIYGYTF; CDR3nt: TGTGCCAGCAGCCCCCAGGGGCTTATTATCTATGGCTACACCTTC
abundance: once; j_gene: TRBJ2-2; v_gene: TRBV25-1; d_gene: .; len: 13; CDR3aa: CASNREGTGELFF; CDR3nt: TGTGCCAGCAACCGGGAAGGAACCGGGGAGCTGTTTTTT
abundance: .; j_gene: TRBJ2-1; v_gene: TRBV5-6; d_gene: .; len: 16; CDR3aa: CASSRMGKNSYNEQFF; CDR3nt: TGTGCCAGCAGCCGCATGGGCAAAAACTCCTACAATGAGCAGTTCTTC
abundance: .; j_gene: TRBJ2-7; v_gene: TRBV28; d_gene: TRBD2; len: 15; CDR3aa: CASSFGGRISYEQYF; CDR3nt: TGTGCCAGCAGTTTTGGCGGGAGAATCTCCTACGAGCAGTACTTC
abundance: .; j_gene: TRBJ1-1; v_gene: TRBV11-2; d_gene: .; len: 15; CDR3aa: CASSLGRDTNTEAFF; CDR3nt: TGTGCCAGCAGCTTGGGCCGGGACACGAACACTGAAGCTTTCTTT
abundance: .; j_gene: TRBJ1-4; v_gene: TRBV7-2; d_gene: .; len: 15; CDR3aa: CASRAQGPNNEKLFF; CDR3nt: TGTGCCAGCAGGGCACAGGGACCTAATAATGAAAAACTGTTTTTT
abundance: .; j_gene: TRBJ2-2; v_gene: TRBV7-9; d_gene: .; len: 12; CDR3aa: CASSLFAGELFF; CDR3nt: TGTGCCAGCAGCTTATTCGCGGGGGAGCTGTTTTTT
abundance: once; j_gene: TRBJ2-7; v_gene: TRBV28; d_gene: .; len: 14; CDR3aa: CASSPGVIPYEQYF; CDR3nt: TGTGCCAGCAGTCCCGGGGTTATCCCCTACGAGCAGTACTTC
abundance: once; j_gene: TRBJ1-4; v_gene: TRBV10-3; d_gene: TRBD1; len: 16; CDR3aa: CAISESTGTANEKLFF; CDR3nt: TGTGCCATCAGTGAGTCGACAGGGACAGCTAATGAAAAACTGTTTTTT
abundance: .; j_gene: TRBJ2-7; v_gene: TRBV15; d_gene: TRBD2; len: 16; CDR3aa: CATSRDPSGPLGEQYF; CDR3nt: TGTGCCACCAGCAGGGACCCTAGCGGCCCTCTCGGCGAGCAGTACTTC
abundance: .; j_gene: TRBJ1-2; v_gene: TRBV4-1; d_gene: .; len: 16; CDR3aa: CASRGGGGSFNYGYTF; CDR3nt: TGCGCCAGTCGTGGAGGTGGGGGGTCGTTTAACTATGGCTACACCTTC
abundance: .; j_gene: TRBJ2-3; v_gene: TRBV4-1; d_gene: TRBD2; len: 18; CDR3aa: CASSQVGLAGLEADTQYF; CDR3nt: TGCGCCAGCAGCCAAGTTGGACTAGCGGGACTAGAAGCAGATACGCAGTATTTT
abundance: .; j_gene: TRBJ1-5; v_gene: TRBV6-5; d_gene: .; len: 13; CDR3aa: CASSVQSNQPQHF; CDR3nt: TGTGCCAGCAGTGTACAGAGCAATCAGCCCCAGCATTTT
abundance: .; j_gene: TRBJ2-1; v_gene: TRBV6-5; d_gene: .; len: 15; CDR3aa: CASSYGPGVTNEQFF; CDR3nt: TGTGCCAGCAGTTACGGGCCAGGGGTTACGAATGAGCAGTTCTTC
abundance: .; j_gene: TRBJ1-5; v_gene: TRBV7-3; d_gene: .; len: 16; CDR3aa: CASSLVARRGNQPQHF; CDR3nt: TGTGCCAGCAGCTTAGTTGCCAGGAGGGGCAATCAGCCCCAGCATTTT
abundance: .; j_gene: TRBJ2-3; v_gene: TRBV4-3; d_gene: TRBD2; len: 16; CDR3aa: CASSQDLRGGADTQYF; CDR3nt: TGCGCCAGCAGCCAAGATCTTAGGGGAGGGGCAGATACGCAGTATTTT
abundance: .; j_gene: TRBJ1-3; v_gene: TRBV19; d_gene: TRBD1; len: 16; CDR3aa: CASSIGDRGPGNTIYF; CDR3nt: TGTGCCAGTAGTATAGGTGACAGGGGGCCTGGAAACACCATATATTTT
abundance: .; j_gene: TRBJ2-3; v_gene: TRBV7-2; d_gene: .; len: 15; CDR3aa: CASSVVGTSTDTQYF; CDR3nt: TGTGCCAGCAGCGTCGTTGGGACAAGCACAGATACGCAGTATTTT
abundance: .; j_gene: TRBJ2-7; v_gene: TRBV29-1; d_gene: .; len: 11; CDR3aa: CSVVTGNEQYF; CDR3nt: TGCAGCGTTGTTACAGGGAACGAGCAGTACTTC
abundance: .; j_gene: TRBJ1-1; v_gene: TRBV5-1; d_gene: TRBD1; len: 14; CDR3aa: CASGTGGVITEAFF; CDR3nt: TGCGCCAGCGGGACAGGGGGCGTAATAACTGAAGCTTTCTTT
abundance: .; j_gene: TRBJ2-3; v_gene: TRBV5-1; d_gene: .; len: 17; CDR3aa: CASSLVRQNAGADTQYF; CDR3nt: TGCGCCAGCAGCTTGGTGCGGCAGAACGCTGGGGCAGATACGCAGTATTTT
abundance: .; j_gene: TRBJ2-1; v_gene: TRBV7-3; d_gene: TRBD2; len: 15; CDR3aa: CASSPGLAGGPEQFF; CDR3nt: TGTGCCAGCAGCCCGGGACTAGCGGGAGGGCCCGAGCAGTTCTTC
abundance: .; j_gene: TRBJ2-1; v_gene: TRBV7-2; d_gene: TRBD2; len: 16; CDR3aa: CASSLERASGGNEQFF; CDR3nt: TGTGCCAGCAGCTTAGAGAGGGCTAGCGGGGGCAATGAGCAGTTCTTC
abundance: .; j_gene: TRBJ1-5; v_gene: TRBV18; d_gene: .; len: 14; CDR3aa: CASSPPGGSQPQHF; CDR3nt: TGTGCCAGCTCACCGCCGGGAGGGAGTCAGCCCCAGCATTTT
abundance: .; j_gene: TRBJ2-5; v_gene: TRBV28; d_gene: .; len: 15; CDR3aa: CASSLLATGKETQYF; CDR3nt: TGTGCCAGCAGTTTATTGGCTACCGGGAAAGAGACCCAGTACTTC
abundance: .; j_gene: TRBJ1-5; v_gene: TRBV2; d_gene: TRBD1; len: 15; CDR3aa: CASSGQGQGNQPQHF; CDR3nt: TGTGCCAGCAGTGGGCAAGGACAGGGCAATCAGCCCCAGCATTTT
abundance: once; j_gene: TRBJ1-1; v_gene: TRBV7-9; d_gene: .; len: 13; CDR3aa: CASSLVGGAEAFF; CDR3nt: TGTGCCAGCAGCTTAGTTGGGGGGGCAGAAGCTTTCTTT
abundance: .; j_gene: TRBJ2-3; v_gene: TRBV5-1; d_gene: .; len: 14; CDR3aa: CASSLGASTDTQYF; CDR3nt: TGCGCCAGCAGCTTGGGTGCTAGCACAGATACGCAGTATTTT
abundance: .; j_gene: TRBJ2-1; v_gene: TRBV10-3; d_gene: .; len: 12; CDR3aa: CAISSYRDEQFF; CDR3nt: TGTGCCATCAGTTCATACAGGGATGAGCAGTTCTTC